A single sample is the source of the 13 T cell receptor beta chains below, sequenced in a study of brain T cells in children with intractable seizures. Libraries were prepared by immunoSEQ multiplex PCR; TCRdb keeps only in-frame clonotypes and omits some of them. Among 88,000 or so clones listed, roughly 89% were seen once. This specimen consisted of peripheral blood, obtained at surgery. The receptors derive from a girl aged 2 to 9 with Rasmussen encephalitis and intractable seizures.

This chain connects TRBV2 to TRBJ1-5; D ambiguous. The CDR3 length is 15 residues. CDR1 SNHLY and CDR2 FYNNEI come from the germline V gene. V was pared by 3 bases and J by 15 bases, with 24 bases between. CDR3: CASSDLGGRLIAGHF. CDR3 DNA: TGTGCCAGCAGTGATTTGGGAGGGCGCTTGATCGCTGGGCATTTT. Variable domain in full (rest from reference TRBV2 and TRBJ1-5): EPEVTQTPSHQVTQMGQEVILRCVPISNHLYFYWYRQILGQKVEFLVSFYNNEISEKSEIFDDQFSVERPDGSNFTLKIRSTKLEDSAMYFCASSDLGGRLIAGHFGDGTRLSIL.

The V and J genes are TRBV7-2 and TRBJ2-7, with D possibly matching TRBD2 (5 bases). The CDR3 extends over 14 amino acids. Trimming cost V 6 bases and J 0 bases, with 12 bases left between them. Germline-derived CDR1 and CDR2 are SGHTA and FQGNSA. The CDR3 DNA sequence: TGTGCCAGCAGGCGCACTAGGAGCTCCTACGAGCAGTACTTC. The encoded protein is CASRRTRSSYEQYF.

This chain connects TRBV20-1 to TRBJ1-2; D unclear. Germline lookup yields CDR1 DFQATT and CDR2 SNEGSKA (reference sequence). The CDR3 extends over 12 amino acids. V lost 3 bases to trimming and J lost 8 bases, with 13 bases between them. CDR3 protein: CSASHRSPGYTF. The CDR3 region has the DNA TGCAGTGCTAGTCACAGATCTCCCGGCTACACCTTC.

Only one count was recorded for this clone. The chain employs TRBV28 and TRBJ1-3; TRBD1 matches 10 bases. In germline, CDR1 is MDHEN, CDR2 SYDVKM. V shed 9 bases, J shed 0 bases, and the junction held 5 bases outside the gene matches. CDR3 length: 15 residues. This chain's CDR3 is CASTWTGGSGNTIYF. The CDR3 region has the DNA TGTGCCAGTACCTGGACAGGGGGCTCTGGAAACACCATATATTTT.

This rearrangement joins TRBV3-1 (or the pseudogene TRBV3-2) to TRBJ1-1, with unresolved D. Germline CDR1 reads LGHDT; CDR2 reads YNNKEL (reference sequence). The CDR3 consists of 12 residues. Trimming shortened V by 10 bases and J by 3 bases, and 12 bases separated the two germline ends. The CDR3 sequence is CAMHPKYTEAFF. The CDR3 DNA reads as TGTGCCATGCACCCAAAGTACACTGAAGCTTTCTTT.

The chain joins TRBV7-3 to TRBJ2-2; 13 bases agree with TRBD2. The V and J ends lost 6 bases and 5 bases, in that order; junction bases with no gene match: 6. CDR1 and CDR2 (germline): SGHTA, FQGTGA. The CDR3 is made up of 16 amino acids. The CDR3 here is CASSPWTSGGTGELFF. The CDR3 DNA reads as TGTGCCAGCAGTCCATGGACTAGCGGGGGAACCGGGGAGCTGTTTTTT. Supplemented by reference TRBV7-3 and TRBJ2-2, the full variable domain reads GAGVSQTPSNKVTEKGKYVELRCDPISGHTALYWYRQSLGQGPEFLIYFQGTGAADDSGLPNDRFFAVRPEGSVSTLKIQRTERGDSAVYLCASSPWTSGGTGELFFGEGSRLTVL.

This clone was seen just once. The rearrangement joins TRBV7-9 to TRBJ2-2; no clear D gene. The CDR3 has 11 amino acids. V shed 6 bases and J shed 7 bases, with 6 bases lying between them. Germline V CDR1 and CDR2: SEHNR, FQNEAQ (reference sequence). Here the CDR3 reads CASSFGGELFF. The CDR3 DNA sequence: TGTGCCAGCAGTTTTGGCGGGGAGCTGTTTTTT.

The table lists this clone with a few counts. For the CDR3, the DNA is TGTGCCAGCAGCTTGGAAGGGACCGAGCAGTACTTC. Protein: CASSLEGTEQYF. The chain carries TRBV5-4 and TRBJ2-7; D may match TRBD1 or TRBD2 (5 bases each). The germline V gene has CDR1 SGHNT and CDR2 YYREEE (reference sequence). CDR3 length: 12 residues. Between the trimmed V and J ends, which lost 0 bases and 6 bases, there was a span of 7 bases. Using reference TRBV5-4 and TRBJ2-7 for the parts outside the CDR3, the full variable domain is ETGVTQSPTHLIKTRGQQVTLRCSSQSGHNTVSWYQQALGQGPQFIFQYYREEENGRGNFPPRFSGLQFPNYSSELNVNALELDDSALYLCASSLEGTEQYFGPGTRLTVT.

J is TRBJ2-7 and V is TRBV9; 10 nucleotides match TRBD2. The CDR3 totals 14 residues. J was trimmed by 3 bases and V by 0 bases; bases with no gene match: 0. CDR1 and CDR2 from the germline V gene are SGDLS and YYNGEE. The chain's CDR3 is CASSVGTSGYEQYF. The CDR3 DNA reads as TGTGCCAGCAGCGTAGGGACTAGCGGCTACGAGCAGTACTTC.

V usage is TRBV5-1 and J usage is TRBJ2-3; maybe TRBD2 (6 bases). Trimming pared 1 base from V and 2 bases from J, leaving 14 bases between. Per the germline V gene, CDR1 is SGHRS and CDR2 is YFSETQ. This CDR3 has 16 residues. CDR3 sequence reads: CASSLSAGSFTDTQYF. CDR3 bases: TGCGCCAGCAGCTTGTCGGCGGGGTCGTTCACAGATACGCAGTATTTT.

This clone was seen a single time. The chain joins TRBV2 to TRBJ2-7; TRBD1 matches at 9 bases. V lost 6 bases, J lost 7 bases, and 10 bases stayed unmatched. This CDR3 has 14 amino acids. CDR1 and CDR2 from the germline V gene are SNHLY and FYNNEI. This chain's CDR3 is CASSPGQGSYEQYF. DNA for the CDR3: TGTGCCAGCAGCCCGGGACAGGGATCTTATGAGCAGTACTTC.

In its sample, this clone was seen once. The genes are TRBV5-5 and TRBJ1-2, with a tentative D call TRBD1 (5 bases). The CDR3 is made up of 14 amino acids. V was pared by 1 base and J by 3 bases, with 10 bases between. Looked up from germline, CDR1 is SGHKS and CDR2 is YYEKEE (reference sequence). The CDR3 DNA is TGTGCCAGCAGCTTGTATCCGGGGGACTATGGCTACACCTTC. Its translation: CASSLYPGDYGYTF.

This sequence joins TRBV24-1 and TRBJ2-3; 8 bases map to TRBD1. Germline assignment: CDR1 KGHDR and CDR2 SFDVKD. V gave up 1 base and J gave up 5 bases; unmatched junction bases: 7. CDR3 length: 16 residues. CDR3 DNA sequence: TGTGCCACCAGTGATTTTGGGCAGGGGGCGGGAGATACGCAGTATTTT. Amino acid sequence: CATSDFGQGAGDTQYF.